The source of this T cell receptor (beta chain) is a study of low-dose radiotherapy and immunotherapy resistance in tumors. Across the study: Treatment of Cohort 1 consisted of 0.5 Gy per fraction every 2 weeks, adding up to 6.5 Gy. Cyclophosphamide was given intravenously at 200 mg/m2 every two weeks, and each dose came one day before radiation and immunotherapy. Each patient took aspirin at a dose of 300 mg by mouth once daily over the course of four cycles, with dosing beginning on cycle 1 day 1.

Alpha and beta chains were covered, as first-strand cDNA relied on TRAV- and TRBV-specific primers. TCR amplification used about 20 PCR cycles, a constant-region primer and a V-primer adapter. TCRdb reprocessed the reads via MiXCR and lists one record per CDR3 protein. This table has approximately 42,000 distinct CDR3 sequences, around 25% appearing once. Points on this clonotype: A far more abundant clone sits one base away, making this likely a read error.

The length of the CDR3 is 15 residues. The V segment lost 2 bases and the J segment 10 bases; nucleotides outside the gene matches: 9. Germline CDR1 reads SGHTA; CDR2 reads FQGNSA. This sample's time point: after trial treatment. The treatment: LDRT plus nivolumab, ipilimumab, low-dose cyclophosphamide and aspirin (RACIN trial). It was nivolumab, ipilimumab, aspirin, low-dose cyclophosphamide and low-dose radiotherapy that donors received. The sample here was PBMCs, taken after low-dose radiotherapy plus immunotherapy. The gene calls are TRBV7-2 and TRBJ2-1; 9 bases fit TRBD2. This clonotype was obtained from a male donor with prostate cancer. The CDR3 reads CASSLRREGRYEQFF. The CDR3 nucleotides read TGTGCCAGCAGCTTACGGCGGGAGGGCCGGTACGAGCAGTTCTTC.